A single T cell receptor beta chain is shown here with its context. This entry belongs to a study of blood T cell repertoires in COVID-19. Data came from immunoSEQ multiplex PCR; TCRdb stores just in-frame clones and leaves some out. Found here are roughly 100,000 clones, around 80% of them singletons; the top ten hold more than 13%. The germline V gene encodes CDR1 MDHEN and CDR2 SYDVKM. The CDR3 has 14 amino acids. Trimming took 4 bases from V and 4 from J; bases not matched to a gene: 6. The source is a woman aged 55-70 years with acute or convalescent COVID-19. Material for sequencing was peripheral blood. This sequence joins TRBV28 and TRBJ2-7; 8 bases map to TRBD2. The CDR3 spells CASSYPSGFYEQYF. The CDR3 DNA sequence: TGTGCCAGCAGTTACCCTAGCGGGTTTTACGAGCAGTACTTC.